The following is a T cell receptor (beta chain) sequence with its context. Its antigen remains unknown. The data originate from a study of T cells after yellow fever vaccination. Study observations and caveats: Sorted repertoires could include abundant contaminating clonotypes from bulk cells. Among primary-vaccination clones, most reappeared after the booster, at just under 98% for CD4 and around 91% for CD8. Weaker overall was a secondary response that nonetheless peaked faster, on day 5 versus 15.

TCRdb processed the 5' RACE reads anew with MiXCR; each CDR3 protein has one entry. There are approximately 600,000 distinct CDR3 sequences in the sample; roughly an eighth occur only once, and just under 15% lies in the top ten. The CDR3 is 16 amino acids. With 3 bases clipped from V and 2 bases from J, the junction kept 5 bases outside the gene matches. The rearrangement links TRBV12-3 or TRBV12-4 to TRBJ2-1, with 9 positions matching TRBD1. This TCR came from a man aged 25-45 years who received the YFV17D yellow fever vaccine. The source was PBMCs, collected on the day of the yellow fever booster vaccination. CDR3 region: CASSLPTGGAYNEQFF. CDR3 bases: TGTGCCAGCAGTTTGCCGACAGGGGGGGCCTACAATGAGCAGTTCTTC.